Below, 27 T cell receptor beta chains from the same sample are listed, as sequenced in a study of blood T cell repertoires in COVID-19. The protocol was immunoSEQ multiplex PCR, while the TCRdb copy is restricted to in-frame clones and leaves out a portion. This sample carries 250,000 or so clones, approximately 89% of them seen once, and the ten largest clones take 3% to 3.5%. Sequencing input: PBMCs or T cells enriched from blood (not recorded which). The receptor set was obtained from a woman aged 40 to 50 who had been exposed to COVID-19.

V gene TRBV6-2 or TRBV6-3 combines with J gene TRBJ2-1, with 11 bases that match TRBD2. The length of the CDR3 is 20 residues. V was pared by 4 bases and J by 0 bases, with 14 bases of the junction left unmatched. Germline V gene data show CDR1 as MNHEY and CDR2 as SVGEGT. The CDR3 region has the DNA TGTGCCAGCAGTTTCTCGAGAACTAGCGGGGGATACCGCTCCTACAATGAGCAGTTCTTC. It specifies CASSFSRTSGGYRSYNEQFF.

This chain uses TRBV10-1 with TRBJ1-2; D is unclear. The CDR3 has 10 residues. With 7 bases removed from V and 5 bases from J, the gap between germline ends came to 5 bases. Germline assignment: CDR1 WNHNN and CDR2 SYGVQD (reference sequence). The DNA for the CDR3 is TGCGCCAGCACCAAATATGGCTACACCTTC. Protein: CASTKYGYTF.

The V call is TRBV18, the J call TRBJ2-3; D not resolved. The CDR3 contains 12 residues. The germline gives CDR1 KGHSH, CDR2 LQKENI. V shed 4 bases and J shed 6 bases, with 8 bases lying between them. CDR3 DNA sequence: TGTGCCAGCTCACGTCCCGGGGATACGCAGTATTTT. Protein sequence: CASSRPGDTQYF.

The chain couples TRBV28 to TRBJ1-3; D may be TRBD1 (5 bases). Germline V gene lookup returns CDR1 MDHEN and CDR2 SYDVKM. The CDR3 consists of 16 residues. Trimming removed 1 base at V and 3 bases at J, with 13 bases between. DNA for the CDR3: TGTGCCAGCAGTTTATACGGGGGAAGAGATGGAAACACCATATATTTT. This translates into CASSLYGGRDGNTIYF.

This clone was counted a single time. The chain joins TRBV2 to TRBJ2-2, with TRBD2 matching 12 bases. V shed 11 bases and J 7 bases; nucleotides not matched to a gene: 11. The CDR3 extends over 15 amino acids. Germline loops: CDR1 SNHLY, CDR2 FYNNEI. The CDR3 here is CAGLTSGRYGGELFF. The CDR3 DNA sequence: TGTGCCGGACTAACTAGCGGGAGGTACGGCGGGGAGCTGTTTTTT.

This clone was seen a few times. The CDR3 is CASSLIRGSGANVLTF. In DNA, the CDR3 is TGTGCCAGCAGCTTGATCAGGGGATCTGGGGCCAACGTCCTGACTTTC. V is TRBV27 and J is TRBJ2-6, with a possible D match to TRBD1 (6 bases). Germline V gene data show CDR1 as MNHEY and CDR2 as SMNVEV (reference sequence). This CDR3 comprises 16 residues. V lost 6 bases and J lost 1, with 13 bases in between.

The genes are TRBV5-6 and TRBJ1-2; perhaps TRBD1 as D (6 bases). Germline V gives CDR1 SGHDT, CDR2 YYEEEE. This CDR3 comprises 15 residues. Trimming stripped 0 bases from V and 6 bases from J, with 15 bases between. The CDR3 nucleotides are TGTGCCAGCAGCTTGGGTCCGGGACAAACACATGGCTACACCTTC. It encodes CASSLGPGQTHGYTF.

The rearrangement links TRBV9 to TRBJ1-1, with D maybe TRBD1 (5 bases). Germline CDR1 is SGDLS and CDR2 is YYNGEE. The V gene lost 2 bases and the J gene lost 8 bases, with 19 bases spanning the gap. The CDR3 consists of 15 residues. The chain's CDR3 is CASSVTPTTQEEAFF. The CDR3 DNA is TGTGCCAGCAGCGTCACACCAACGACACAGGAGGAAGCTTTCTTT.

In its sample, this clone was seen a few times. The rearrangement joins TRBV6-2 or TRBV6-3 to TRBJ1-2; D perhaps matches TRBD1 (6 bases). Trimming took off 5 bases at V and 4 bases at J, with 11 bases between the two ends. The CDR3 sequence is 13 residues long. The germline V gene encodes CDR1 MNHEY and CDR2 SVGEGT. The CDR3 is CASSNRDIYGYTF. The DNA for the CDR3 is TGTGCCAGCAGTAACCGGGACATCTATGGCTACACCTTC.

The J gene is TRBJ1-1, the V gene TRBV6-5; 10 nucleotides align to TRBD1. This CDR3 region has 15 residues. Germline assignment: CDR1 MNHEY and CDR2 SVGAGI. The junction had 7 bases not matched to a gene; V was cut back by 8 bases and J by 1 base. CDR3 in amino acids: CASHPTGGRNTEAFF. CDR3 DNA sequence: TGTGCCAGCCACCCGACAGGGGGCAGGAACACTGAAGCTTTCTTT.

The chain uses TRBV10-3 and TRBJ2-7; 8 bases are shared with TRBD1. The ends lost 0 bases at V and 3 bases at J; junction bases unmatched: 4. Per germline, CDR1 ENHRY and CDR2 SYGVKD. The CDR3 extends over 15 amino acids. This CDR3 is CAISESPGTGYEQYV. CDR3 in DNA: TGTGCCATCAGTGAGTCGCCCGGGACAGGCTACGAGCAGTACGTC.

This clone was recorded only once. V gene TRBV9 combines with J gene TRBJ2-3, with TRBD2 identical over 15 bases. Germline V gene lookup returns CDR1 SGDLS and CDR2 YYNGEE. Trimming removed 3 bases from V and 2 bases from J; junction bases left unmatched: 16. This CDR3 is 21 amino acids long. This CDR3 reads CASSAPIAGLAGGRHTDTQYF. For the CDR3, the DNA is TGTGCCAGCAGCGCACCCATAGCGGGACTAGCGGGAGGACGTCACACAGATACGCAGTATTTT.

V is TRBV5-6 and J is TRBJ1-1; the D gene is possibly TRBD1 (6 bases). The V gene's germline CDR1 is SGHDT and CDR2 YYEEEE. There are 19 residues in the CDR3. V lost 1 base, J lost 5 bases, and 27 bases lay in between. Here the CDR3 DNA reads TGTGCCAGCAGCTTGCGAGCTTCGTGGGACAACATAATTTTGACTGAAGCTTTCTTT. Translated, it gives CASSLRASWDNIILTEAFF.

This clone was recorded once. The chain uses TRBV5-5 and TRBJ2-5; tentatively, D is TRBD1 (5 bases). CDR1 and CDR2 from the germline V gene are SGHKS and YYEKEE (reference sequence). The V and J ends lost 0 bases and 2 bases respectively, with 23 bases between them. The CDR3 consists of 19 residues. The CDR3 DNA reads as TGTGCCAGCAGCTTGGGAGCAGGGTCCCTAAGAGCTAGGCAAGAGACCCAGTACTTC. It encodes CASSLGAGSLRARQETQYF.

V gene TRBV11-1 combines with J gene TRBJ2-2, with TRBD1 matching 9 bases. The CDR3 length is 15 residues. Unmatched junction bases numbered 6, after V lost 5 bases and J lost 5 bases. CDR1 is SGHAT and CDR2 is FQDESV in the germline V gene (reference sequence). The CDR3 spells CASSANGQGTGELFF. The CDR3 nucleotides are TGTGCCAGCAGCGCCAATGGACAGGGGACCGGGGAGCTGTTTTTT.

The rearrangement uses TRBV6-5 and TRBJ2-1; TRBD2 agrees at 9 bases. The V and J ends lost 6 bases and 3 bases, in that order; junction bases with no gene match: 6. Germline CDR1 is MNHEY and CDR2 is SVGAGI. The CDR3 consists of 15 residues. The CDR3 sequence: CASRFSGGSYNEQFF. Here the CDR3 DNA reads TGTGCCAGCAGATTTAGCGGGGGAAGCTACAATGAGCAGTTCTTC.

The sample holds one count of this clone. The V gene is TRBV5-1, the J gene TRBJ1-4; 9 nucleotides match TRBD1. V shed 4 bases, J shed 7 bases, and the junction held 5 bases outside the gene matches. The CDR3 length is 14 residues. In germline, CDR1 is SGHRS, CDR2 YFSETQ. For the CDR3, the DNA is TGCGCCAGCAGCGGGGGACAGGGCCTTGAAAAACTGTTTTTT. Translating it yields CASSGGQGLEKLFF.

J is TRBJ1-2 and V is TRBV6-5, with a weak D call TRBD1 (6 bases). CDR3 size: 13 residues. Germline V gives CDR1 MNHEY, CDR2 SVGAGI. V was trimmed by 5 bases and J by 6 bases, leaving 13 bases between them. CDR3 sequence reads: CASSLTGRDGYTF. CDR3 DNA sequence: TGTGCCAGCAGTCTAACAGGGAGGGATGGCTACACCTTC.

The CDR3 reads CASSYSGQGAGNTIYF. The CDR3 nucleotides are TGTGCCAGCAGTTACTCAGGGCAGGGGGCTGGAAACACCATATATTTT. The chain is built from TRBV6-5 and TRBJ1-3; TRBD1 matches at 7 bases. CDR1 and CDR2 from the germline V gene are MNHEY and SVGAGI. This CDR3 comprises 16 residues. After removal of 0 bases from V and 2 bases from J, the junction contained 4 bases not matched to a gene.

V usage is TRBV27 and J usage is TRBJ2-2; TRBD1 might be the D (6 bases). Germline V lookup: CDR1 MNHEY, CDR2 SMNVEV (reference sequence). This CDR3 has 14 amino acids. V lost 6 bases and J lost 5, with 13 bases in between. CDR3 sequence (DNA): TGTGCCAGCAGCCTTATCAGGGGTACCGGGGAGCTGTTTTTT. This translates into CASSLIRGTGELFF.

CDR3 in DNA: TGTGCCAGTAGTATCGTATCCTCCTACAATGAGCAGTTCTTC. Protein: CASSIVSSYNEQFF. The J gene is TRBJ2-1, the V gene TRBV19; unclear D gene. Germline V gene lookup returns CDR1 LNHDA and CDR2 SQIVND (reference sequence). The CDR3 is 14 amino acids. V lost 3 bases and J lost 0, with 6 bases in between.

The rearrangement joins TRBV6-1 to TRBJ1-5; 10 bases map to TRBD1. The CDR3 runs 17 residues. The trim removed 4 bases at V and 0 bases at J, leaving 6 bases unmatched. Germline V gene sequence: CDR1 MNHNS, CDR2 SASEGT. The CDR3 region is CASSAMTGGYSNQPQHF. CDR3 bases: TGTGCCAGCAGTGCAATGACAGGGGGCTATAGCAATCAGCCCCAGCATTTT.

This clone was observed a single time. V is TRBV13 and J is TRBJ1-2; 8 nucleotides align to TRBD1. There are 14 residues in the CDR3. V shed 3 bases and J 3 bases; nucleotides not matched to a gene: 3. Germline CDR1 PRHDT, CDR2 FYEKMQ (reference sequence). The CDR3 DNA reads TGTGCCAGCAGCTTCCCGACAGGGGACTATGGCTACACCTTC. Protein: CASSFPTGDYGYTF.

The chain carries TRBV7-9 and TRBJ1-2; 9 nucleotides line up with TRBD1. V was pared by 1 base and J by 3 bases, with 0 bases of the junction left unmatched. The germline V gene has CDR1 SEHNR and CDR2 FQNEAQ (reference sequence). The CDR3 has 14 amino acids. CDR3 region: CASSLGQGDYGYTF. Written as DNA, the CDR3 is TGTGCCAGCAGCTTAGGACAGGGGGACTATGGCTACACCTTC.

V is TRBV9 and J is TRBJ2-1, with 9 bases identical to TRBD1. Germline values: CDR1 SGDLS, CDR2 YYNGEE. This CDR3 contains 15 residues. The V and J ends lost 4 bases and 10 bases, in that order; junction bases with no gene match: 12. The CDR3 sequence: CASSSPGQGWREQFF. The DNA for the CDR3 is TGTGCCAGCAGCTCCCCCGGACAGGGGTGGCGGGAGCAGTTCTTC.

Regarding this clone: Other DNA sequences of this sample code for an identical CDR3. This chain joins TRBV9 and TRBJ2-2; D unclear. The CDR3 is 13 residues long. CDR1 and CDR2 from the germline V gene are SGDLS and YYNGEE. V lost 0 bases and J 3 bases, leaving 3 bases between the germline ends. CDR3 residues: CASSVGDTGELFF. In nucleotides, the CDR3 is TGTGCCAGCAGCGTAGGCGACACCGGGGAGCTGTTTTTT. Variable domain in full (rest from reference TRBV9 and TRBJ2-2): DSGVTQTPKHLITATGQRVTLRCSPRSGDLSVYWYQQSLDQGLQFLIQYYNGEERAKGNILERFSAQQFPDLHSELNLSSLELGDSALYFCASSVGDTGELFFGEGSRLTVL.

The chain employs TRBV7-2 and TRBJ2-4; TRBD1 might be the D (5 bases). Trimming pared 1 base from V and 6 bases from J, leaving 7 bases between. The germline CDR1 and CDR2 sequences are SGHTA and FQGNSA. The CDR3 runs 13 residues. The CDR3 DNA reads TGTGCCAGCAGCTTAGTCCAGGGAAACATTCAGTACTTC. Translated, it gives CASSLVQGNIQYF.